Sequencing of this TCR beta chain was carried out in a study of cytomegalovirus exposure and HLA in healthy donors (dated by TCRdb to the late 2010s). Regarding the research as a whole: In an earlier analysis of some 550 of the donors, under 300 Gb of sequence data and 90 million to 120 million unique TCR beta sequences from about 180 million T cells were reported. Class I and class II HLA loci were covered by the typing at four-digit resolution. The study aimed to test whether cataloging public T cell receptors could reveal signatures of past pathogen exposure. An early release that covered fewer than 800 HLA-typed donors contained around 300 gigabases of sequencing data and roughly 84 million unique TCR sequences. Among around 400 genotyped donors of the cohort, an average of about 220,000 unique TCR beta nucleotide sequences was sequenced per donor, of which about 18% were non-productive. A later genetic analysis took genome-wide SNP genotypes for 398 of the 666 donors and used that subset as a discovery cohort. An earlier analysis of about 600 of the donors used high-throughput TCR beta sequencing to judge whether each TCR beta V gene segment behaved as functional or pseudogenic. To predict cytomegalovirus infection status, the study brought together high-throughput TCR immunosequencing, statistical association of individual TCRs with disease status, and machine learning. Typing coverage differed by locus: A, B, C, DRB1 and DQB1 were typed in roughly 629-630 donors, DQA1 in 500 to 550, DPA1 in some 600, and DPB1 in around 440. Of the roughly 390 genotyped donors, about 80% fell in the genetic ancestry cluster associated with self-reported Caucasian donors. Several DR-DQ haplotypes were handled as single units for association and clustering because linkage in the cohort was strong. Using immunosequencing, the study profiled T cell repertoires from about 610 subjects and related those repertoires to cytomegalovirus serostatus. Rather than drawing on any new phenotypic data, the later analysis identified candidate immune exposures from TCR beta sequences and the way those sequences occurred across donors. In addition to the first cohort of several hundred subjects, a separate validation cohort of approximately 110 different subjects was used. Donor age, sex, ethnicity and CMV serostatus were compiled together with the repertoire data. A later analysis re-examined previously published TCR beta repertoires from more than 650 donors and added high-resolution HLA genotyping to investigate patterns of TCR occurrence. All discovery cohort repertoires had been generated using a single sequencing platform.

Results the study describes overall, beyond this receptor: A later analysis reported that several top co-occurrence clusters appeared linked to parvovirus B19, influenza, CMV and Epstein-Barr virus. A cluster of highly shared sequence variants was judged likely to be a technical artifact of the sequencing pipeline. Linkage disequilibrium might explain the correlated functional status among segregating V segments, but an unknown experimental factor could not be ruled out. HLA typing was unavailable for some donors at each locus, so association tests used only the typed subset. Strong co-occurrence of HLA alleles, especially DR and DQ, made assigning TCR associations to individual alleles difficult. The 87-base-pair reads could not distinguish some IMGT-functional V segments, including TRBV6-2 and TRBV6-3, so those segments were excluded. Three of the identified cytomegalovirus-associated TCR beta chains were confirmed in vitro to be specific for cytomegalovirus antigens. Across donors, most TCR sequences were observed very rarely, whereas some public TCRs were present in many individuals. V-gene and J-gene trimming of TCR beta chains was associated with a missense DCLRE1C variant in a later genetic analysis, and the association was replicated in an independent cohort. A further reported finding was that TCR beta sequences accurately predicted the HLA-A and HLA-B alleles for most subjects in the first cohort. The classifier was reported to diagnose cytomegalovirus status with high specificity and sensitivity in both the original and validation cohorts. The only immune exposure information available for the cohort was CMV serostatus. Sequencing depth was assumed to be roughly uniform across donors in the presence/absence analyses, though that assumption may not hold. An earlier analysis of approximately 570 of the donors showed that most TCR beta V segments appeared in productive rearrangements either about 87% or about 30% of the time, which broadly matched IMGT annotations. A later analysis found that HLA-associated TCR beta chains were more clonally expanded and had lower generation probabilities than equally common non-associated chains. A later genetic analysis reported fewer N-insertions in productive TCRs among donors in an Asian-associated ancestry cluster than the approximately 670-donor mean. In a later analysis, TCR association rates were found to vary across HLA loci, with the most associated TCRs seen for DRB1 alleles and the fewest for HLA-C alleles. Because counts were too low, roughly 18 rarely observed V segments, including chromosome 9 orphons, were left out of the earlier analysis of about 620 of the donors. In this cohort, only TCR beta chains were sequenced, and detectable features were limited by the absence of alpha or paired-chain data. A later analysis found that most CMV-associated TCR beta chains appeared HLA-restricted, with HLA associations seemingly driven largely by CMV exposure. The study gave a list of some 150 TCR beta chains associated with cytomegalovirus. The authors suggested that the approach could potentially be generalized to other disease states and immunological phenotypes. A later analysis associated about 16,000 TCR beta sequences with specific HLA alleles at a false discovery rate of 0.05.

Libraries were prepared through the immunoSEQ multiplex PCR assay. The multiplex PCR relied on a mix of 60 forward primers for TCR Vbeta segments and 13 reverse primers for TCR Jbeta segments. Amplification of the CDR3 region of rearranged TCR beta genes was performed with a multiplex PCR assay on genomic DNA. The amplified TCR beta libraries were sequenced on the Illumina HiSeq System as 87-base-pair reads. The source study handled its data this way. Across the 500 to 750 repertoires, a later analysis counted tens of millions of unique TCR beta chains, around 11 million of which were shared by at least two donors. Raw reads were error-corrected and collapsed into unique sequences with a nearest-neighbor algorithm that merged closely related sequences to remove PCR and sequencing errors. V, D and J gene segments were assigned by aligning CDR3 sequences to IMGT reference sequences. For a sequence to be retained, at least a six-nucleotide match to both a V gene segment and a J gene segment was required. A rearrangement was called productive if the CDR3 had no stop codons and remained in frame with V and J, and every other rearrangement was called non-productive. Following IMGT convention, CDR3 was defined as the stretch from the second conserved V-encoded cysteine to the conserved J-encoded phenylalanine. The earlier analysis of 500 to 600 of the donors excluded sequences that lacked an unambiguous match to a single V gene segment. In an earlier analysis of several hundred of the donors, V segments were called functional above 56.7% productive rearrangements and were called segregating when the between-donor standard deviation exceeded 5%. A statistical classification framework was developed to diagnose cytomegalovirus status using the catalog of TCR beta chain sequences. A later analysis assigned V and J genes by comparing TCR nucleotide sequences with IMGT/GENE-DB human TR gene sequences. The TCRdist pipeline was used in a later analysis to assign CDR3 sequences and most-parsimonious VDJ recombination scenarios. In a later analysis, each TCR beta chain was defined by its CDR3 amino acid sequence together with its V-gene family, and reads without a unique V-gene family were excluded. As a way to deal with suspected cross-contamination and a sequencing artifact, a later analysis dropped 450 to 600 nucleotide sequences that were highly shared and had low generation probability. A later analysis calculated a clonal expansion index for each public chain from normalized within-repertoire ranks of inferred template counts. In a later analysis, generation probabilities were computed with a VDJ recombination model fitted to out-of-frame rearrangements, and the resulting probabilities were checked against IGoR. In a later analysis, hypergeometric tests were used to score TCR-TCR, TCR-HLA and TCR-CMV co-occurrence, with a repertoire-size bias correction applied to TCR pairs. A later analysis estimated false discovery rates by permuting HLA or CMV assignments 20 times. In a later analysis, co-occurring TCRs were grouped using DBSCAN, and TCRdist sequence similarity was added for clustering within HLA-allele-positive subsets. For co-occurrence clustering, repertoires with fewer than 30,000 or more than 120,000 public chains were excluded, along with roughly five repertoires with anomalous nucleotide sharing. This immuneACCESS table, as held by TCRdb, lists in-frame sequences with V and J called but not all clones. Of the missing ones, under half trace to an unresolved V gene in checked studies; the others have no known cause. V and J calls and clone size are copied from that table; D and trimming were computed from the DNA. Present in this sample are 120,000 or so clones, 60% to 80% of which were seen just once. Around 4% of the sample rests with the top ten.

The cohort was made up of several hundred healthy bone marrow donors. Cohort members were all nominally healthy when sampled, although unrecorded immune exposures were likely present. The donor tested CMV seronegative, placing the donor among the 350 to 400 seronegative members of the cohort. A peripheral blood sample was collected from each donor, and TCR beta sequencing was performed on peripheral blood mononuclear cells. The Qiagen DNeasy Blood Extraction Kit was used to extract genomic DNA from the blood cell samples. V loses 4 bases, J loses 2 bases, and the germline ends lie 3 bases apart. Taken from cysteine to phenylalanine, the CDR3 has 11 residues. The sequence is cut down to CDR3 DNA, 33 bases in frame from base 1. Based on the germline V gene, the CDR1 and CDR2 sequences are SNHLY and FYNNEI. Comments on this clone: Its antigen is still unknown. It has no much larger one-base neighbor in the sample; base qualities were not kept.

Here the chain combines TRBV2 and TRBJ2-7; a confident D gene designation cannot be given. This receptor was taken from a man under 40 in good health and CMV-seronegative. Sequenced input: PBMCs. The CDR3: CASSAAYEQYF. The DNA sequence is TGTGCCAGCAGTGCAGCCTACGAGCAGTACTTC.